Below are 29 T cell receptor beta chains sequenced from a single sample in a study of blood T cell repertoires in COVID-19 (dated by TCRdb to about 2020). The protocol used for the library was the immunoSEQ multiplex PCR assay. TCRdb took over this immuneACCESS table, retaining in-frame rearrangements with V and J assigned. Such tables are incomplete; in checked studies, under half of the missing clones stem from an unresolved V gene, and the remainder is unexplained. The sample profile shows some 130,000 clones; around 86% of them were found once. The biggest ten clones account for about 18% of the sample. The sequenced material came from PBMCs or T cells enriched from blood (not recorded which). These TCRs come from a man younger than 45 who had recovered from COVID-19.

For the CDR3, the DNA is TGTGCCAGCTCGGGTGCGGGGAGCTCCTACGAGCAGTACGTC. Protein: CASSGAGSSYEQYV. The J gene is TRBJ2-7, the V gene TRBV18; D might be TRBD2 (6 bases). CDR3 length: 14 residues. Deletions cut 6 bases from V and 0 bases from J, with 12 bases between. Germline CDR1 KGHSH, CDR2 LQKENI.

This chain uses TRBV15 with TRBJ2-3, with 9 bases aligning to TRBD2. V shed 3 bases and J 4 bases; nucleotides not matched to a gene: 14. The CDR3 extends over 18 amino acids. The V gene's germline CDR1 is LNHNV and CDR2 YYDKDF (reference sequence). CDR3 sequence reads: CATSRDPTGTSSSDTQYF. CDR3 sequence (DNA): TGTGCCACCAGCAGGGACCCGACCGGGACTAGCTCTTCAGATACGCAGTATTTT.

V is TRBV5-4 and J is TRBJ1-1, with D hard to call. Germline lookup yields CDR1 SGHNT and CDR2 YYREEE (reference sequence). V was clipped by 4 bases and J by 10 bases, with 11 bases between them. The CDR3 is made up of 11 amino acids. For the CDR3, the DNA is TGTGCCAGCAGCACTGGACTTGTAGCTTTCTTT. This gives the protein CASSTGLVAFF.

V usage is TRBV18 and J usage is TRBJ2-2, with 9 bases aligning to TRBD1. The length of the CDR3 is 16 residues. V was pared by 0 bases and J by 6 bases, with 5 bases of the junction left unmatched. Germline CDR1 reads KGHSH; CDR2 reads LQKENI. The DNA for the CDR3 is TGTGCCAGCTCACCACCGTCCCGGACAGGGGCCGGGGAGCTGTTTTTT. Protein product: CASSPPSRTGAGELFF.

This chain uses TRBV5-1 with TRBJ1-2, with D unresolved. Trimming left V 3 bases short and J 10 bases short, with 22 bases between. Per germline, CDR1 SGHRS and CDR2 YFSETQ. The CDR3 contains 15 residues. The chain's CDR3 is CASSSRQSGQGIYTF. The CDR3, as DNA: TGCGCCAGCAGCTCCCGGCAGAGCGGGCAAGGAATCTACACCTTC.

J is TRBJ2-1 and V is TRBV7-2, with D hard to call. The CDR3 sequence is 12 residues long. CDR1 is SGHTA, CDR2 FQGNSA, per germline. V lost 5 bases and J lost 10, with 12 bases in between. The CDR3 sequence: CASSPLALEQFF. The CDR3 nucleotides are TGTGCCAGCAGCCCTTTAGCATTAGAGCAGTTCTTC.

This chain joins TRBV3-1 (or the pseudogene TRBV3-2) and TRBJ1-1; a possible D gene is TRBD1 (6 bases). Germline values: CDR1 LGHDT, CDR2 YNNKEL (reference sequence). Between the trimmed V and J ends, which lost 1 base and 1 base, there was a span of 10 bases. The CDR3 is 15 residues long. CDR3 coding DNA: TGTGCCAGCAGCCAAGGGAAGGGACAGAACACTGAAGCTTTCTTT. Translated, it gives CASSQGKGQNTEAFF.

The chain recombines TRBV14 with TRBJ2-2; tentative D call: TRBD1 (5 bases). The CDR3 sequence is 14 residues long. The germline CDR1 and CDR2 sequences are SGHDN and FVKESK. The germline V and J ends were trimmed by 4 bases and 1 base, with 7 bases remaining between them. The DNA for the CDR3 is TGTGCCAGCAGCCCCGACAGGAACACCGGGGAGCTGTTTTTT. This gives the protein CASSPDRNTGELFF.

This sequence joins TRBV7-9 and TRBJ2-2; tentatively, D is TRBD1 (6 bases). Germline values: CDR1 SEHNR, CDR2 FQNEAQ (reference sequence). The CDR3 has 13 residues. Trimming pared 3 bases from V and 10 bases from J, leaving 12 bases between. CDR3 sequence reads: CASSFLGAEELFF. CDR3 bases: TGTGCCAGCAGCTTCTTGGGGGCCGAGGAGCTGTTTTTT.

The chain is built from TRBV9 and TRBJ1-4; possibly TRBD1 for D (6 bases). CDR1 SGDLS and CDR2 YYNGEE come from the germline V gene. The V and J ends lost 4 bases and 0 bases respectively, with 13 bases between them. This CDR3 is built from 16 residues. CDR3 DNA: TGTGCCAGCAGCAGTGGGGGCCCCACAACTAATGAAAAACTGTTTTTT. Its translation: CASSSGGPTTNEKLFF.

The chain uses TRBV11-2 and TRBJ2-3, with 8 bases that match TRBD1. J was trimmed by 7 bases and V by 5 bases; bases with no gene match: 17. Germline CDR1 and CDR2: SGHAT and FQNNGV. The CDR3 is 17 residues long. CDR3 sequence: CASSPWTGNLIGNTQYF. In DNA form, the CDR3 reads TGTGCCAGCAGCCCCTGGACAGGGAATCTAATCGGGAATACGCAGTATTTT.

The chain recombines TRBV19 with TRBJ2-1; 11 nucleotides line up with TRBD2. V dropped 3 bases and J dropped 0; count of bases not matched to a gene: 7. This CDR3 has 18 residues. Germline V gene data show CDR1 as LNHDA and CDR2 as SQIVND (reference sequence). The CDR3 protein is CASSIKLAGASSYNEQFF. The CDR3 DNA reads as TGTGCCAGTAGTATTAAACTAGCGGGAGCGAGCTCCTACAATGAGCAGTTCTTC.

CDR3 in DNA: TGTGCCAGCAGCTTAGCGCGAGCTAGCGGGGGGGCCCAAGAGACCCAGTACTTC. Translating it yields CASSLARASGGAQETQYF. V usage is TRBV7-6 and J usage is TRBJ2-5; 12 bases fit TRBD2. Germline trimming cut 0 bases from V and 1 base from J; bases unmatched to any gene: 6. The germline V gene encodes CDR1 SGHVS and CDR2 FNYEAQ. This CDR3 is 18 amino acids long.

The rearrangement joins TRBV27 to TRBJ2-7, with D possibly matching TRBD2 (6 bases). This CDR3 has 14 residues. CDR1 and CDR2 from the germline V gene are MNHEY and SMNVEV (reference sequence). Trimming pared 5 bases from V and 2 bases from J, leaving 13 bases between. The CDR3 protein is CASSPRDWTYEQYF. The CDR3 bases are TGTGCCAGCAGTCCCCGGGACTGGACCTACGAGCAGTACTTC.

The chain combines TRBV6-1 with TRBJ1-2; 7 positions agree with TRBD1. V trimming: 2 bases; J trimming: 4 bases; junction bases outside the gene matches: 10. Germline V CDR1 and CDR2: MNHNS, SASEGT. The CDR3 consists of 16 residues. In DNA form, the CDR3 reads TGTGCCAGCAGTGAACTAGGGGGCGCGGGGGGCTATGGCTACACCTTC. Its translation: CASSELGGAGGYGYTF.

This sequence joins TRBV6-5 and TRBJ1-6; D call uncertain. The V end was cut by 0 bases, the J end by 9 bases, with 6 bases between. The CDR3 sequence is 13 residues long. In germline, CDR1 is MNHEY, CDR2 SVGAGI. Written as DNA, the CDR3 is TGTGCCAGCAGTTACTCACCGGGTTCACCCCTCCACTTT. It translates to CASSYSPGSPLHF.

The chain joins TRBV20-1 to TRBJ2-3, with 11 bases fitting TRBD2. The CDR3 is made up of 15 amino acids. Trimming removed 3 bases from V and 3 bases from J; junction bases left unmatched: 5. CDR1 is DFQATT and CDR2 is SNEGSKA in the germline V gene (reference sequence). CDR3 sequence (DNA): TGCAGTGCTAGTTTTAGCGGGGGGGCAACAGATACGCAGTATTTT. Encoded protein: CSASFSGGATDTQYF.

The chain couples TRBV7-9 to TRBJ2-5, with 11 bases fitting TRBD1. This CDR3 is 18 amino acids long. V was pared by 5 bases and J by 4 bases, with 15 bases of the junction left unmatched. The germline V gene has CDR1 SEHNR and CDR2 FQNEAQ (reference sequence). The CDR3 nucleotides are TGTGCCAGCAGCCGTAACCACCGGGACAGGGGGGGACGAGAGACCCAGTACTTC. Translated, it gives CASSRNHRDRGGRETQYF.

The chain recombines TRBV5-1 with TRBJ1-1; 9 bases are shared with TRBD1. The CDR3 sequence is 14 residues long. Germline V gene lookup returns CDR1 SGHRS and CDR2 YFSETQ. V lost 4 bases and J lost 1; bases outside the gene matches: 2. The CDR3 nucleotides are TGCGCCAGCAGCCTACAGGGGGCGAACACTGAAGCTTTCTTT. It yields the protein CASSLQGANTEAFF.

The genes are TRBV7-9 and TRBJ1-1; tentatively, D is TRBD1 (6 bases). The V end lost 5 bases, the J end lost 0 bases, and 16 bases lay between the germline ends. CDR3 size: 16 residues. The V gene's germline CDR1 is SEHNR and CDR2 FQNEAQ (reference sequence). The CDR3 coding sequence is TGTGCCAGCAGCCCCGGGGGGGCCAGGGTGAACACTGAAGCTTTCTTT. Its protein product is CASSPGGARVNTEAFF.

The V gene is TRBV19, the J gene TRBJ2-1, with 9 bases matching TRBD2. This CDR3 is built from 16 residues. V lost 7 bases and J lost 0; bases outside the gene matches: 7. The germline V gene has CDR1 LNHDA and CDR2 SQIVND (reference sequence). CDR3 coding DNA: TGTGCCAGTAAAAACGGACTAGCGAACTCCTACAATGAGCAGTTCTTC. It specifies CASKNGLANSYNEQFF.

The chain joins TRBV6-4 to TRBJ2-2; D ambiguous. Trimming removed 3 bases at V and 6 bases at J, with 11 bases between. Germline CDR1 is MRHNA and CDR2 is SNTAGT. This CDR3 is 14 amino acids long. The CDR3 DNA is TGTGCCAGCAGTGAAACCAGAAACGCCGGGGAGCTGTTTTTT. Its translation is CASSETRNAGELFF.

V usage is TRBV4-2 and J usage is TRBJ1-5; no clear D gene. V was shortened by 0 bases and J by 5 bases, with 11 bases between the two germline ends. This CDR3 spans 15 amino acids. Per the germline V gene, CDR1 is LGHNA and CDR2 is YNFKEQ. CDR3 in DNA: TGTGCCAGCAGCCAAGATACCGGGAACTATCAGCCCCAGCATTTT. Protein: CASSQDTGNYQPQHF.

The V gene is TRBV28, the J gene TRBJ2-1, with 12 nucleotides matching TRBD2. Germline CDR1 and CDR2: MDHEN and SYDVKM. This CDR3 comprises 16 residues. Trimming cost V 4 bases and J 7 bases; bases outside gene matches: 8. CDR3 sequence: CASSSPASGGANEQFF. The CDR3 DNA follows: TGTGCCAGCAGTTCCCCTGCTAGCGGGGGGGCTAATGAGCAGTTCTTC.

The chain combines TRBV6-5 with TRBJ2-1, with no clear D. The CDR3 loop spans 14 amino acids. Germline assignment: CDR1 MNHEY and CDR2 SVGAGI. V was trimmed by 1 base and J by 3 bases, leaving 7 bases between them. The CDR3 DNA reads TGTGCCAGCAGTTACTTAAGGAGCTACAATGAGCAGTTCTTC. Translated: CASSYLRSYNEQFF.

The chain joins TRBV19 to TRBJ1-3; D not certain. From germline, CDR1 is LNHDA and CDR2 SQIVND (reference sequence). The V and J ends lost 4 bases and 0 bases respectively, with 10 bases between them. This CDR3 contains 15 residues. CDR3 bases: TGTGCCAGTAGTAACCTCGGGAGCTCTGGAAACACCATATATTTT. It translates to CASSNLGSSGNTIYF. The full variable domain, rest sourced from reference TRBV19 and TRBJ1-3, is DGGITQSPKYLFRKEGQNVTLSCEQNLNHDAMYWYRQDPGQGLRLIYYSQIVNDFQKGDIAEGYSVSREKKESFPLTVTSAQKNPTAFYLCASSNLGSSGNTIYFGEGSWLTVV.

This rearrangement joins TRBV10-3 to TRBJ2-1, with a possible D match to TRBD2 (6 bases). V was trimmed by 6 bases and J by 9 bases, leaving 18 bases between them. The CDR3 spans 14 residues. Germline V gene sequence: CDR1 ENHRY, CDR2 SYGVKD. The CDR3 DNA sequence: TGTGCCATCAGCCCCGGGAGAGGCCGTGGTGAGCAGTTCTTC. This encodes CAISPGRGRGEQFF.

The V and J genes are TRBV14 and TRBJ2-7, with D possibly TRBD2 on 6 matching bases. Per germline, CDR1 SGHDN and CDR2 FVKESK. The CDR3 contains 16 residues. Trimming removed 3 bases at V and 0 bases at J, with 15 bases between. The CDR3 DNA follows: TGTGCCAGCAGCCAGCCCGGGACTCACCGCTCCTACGAGCAGTACTTC. This encodes CASSQPGTHRSYEQYF.

The chain joins TRBV18 to TRBJ1-5, with 9 bases that match TRBD1. The J segment lost 2 bases and the V segment lost 4 bases, leaving 3 bases of the junction unmatched. Per the germline V gene, CDR1 is KGHSH and CDR2 is LQKENI. The CDR3 is made up of 15 amino acids. CDR3 loop: CASSLRTGGNQPQHF. CDR3 sequence (DNA): TGTGCCAGCTCACTTAGGACAGGGGGCAATCAGCCCCAGCATTTT.